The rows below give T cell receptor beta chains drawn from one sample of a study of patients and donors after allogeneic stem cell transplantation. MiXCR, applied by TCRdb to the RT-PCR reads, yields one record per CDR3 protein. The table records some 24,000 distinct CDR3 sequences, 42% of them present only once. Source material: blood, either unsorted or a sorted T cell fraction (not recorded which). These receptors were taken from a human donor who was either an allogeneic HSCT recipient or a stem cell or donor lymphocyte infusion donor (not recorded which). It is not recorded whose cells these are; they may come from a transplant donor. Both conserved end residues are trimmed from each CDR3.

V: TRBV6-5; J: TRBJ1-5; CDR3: ASSLNRAPGEPQH
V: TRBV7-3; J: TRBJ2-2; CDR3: ASSSQRLAGNTGELF
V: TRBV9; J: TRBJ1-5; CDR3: ASSVEGTPYQPQH
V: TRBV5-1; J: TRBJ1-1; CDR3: ASSLGRTGHTNTEAF
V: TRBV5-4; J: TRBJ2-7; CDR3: ASSFPKSGSSYEQY
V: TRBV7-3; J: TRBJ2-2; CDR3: ASSLLQPSNTGELF
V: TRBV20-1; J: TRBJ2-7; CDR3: SARDMANPHYEQY
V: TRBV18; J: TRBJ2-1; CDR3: ASSPRYGYNEQF
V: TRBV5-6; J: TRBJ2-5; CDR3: ASSLRGTSSGETQY
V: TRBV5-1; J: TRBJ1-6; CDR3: ASSLQASRYNSPLH
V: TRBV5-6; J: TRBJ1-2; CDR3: ASSFLLGQAPNYGYT
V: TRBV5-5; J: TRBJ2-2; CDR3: ASSPSPGVELF
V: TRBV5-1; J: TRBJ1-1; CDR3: ASSLGQMNTEAF
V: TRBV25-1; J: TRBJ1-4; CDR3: ASSDPPGADEKLF
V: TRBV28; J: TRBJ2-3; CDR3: ASSFGDKRTDTQY
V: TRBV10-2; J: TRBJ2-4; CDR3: ASRAVVGAKNIQY
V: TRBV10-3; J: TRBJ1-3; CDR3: ATYVGGGSGNTIY
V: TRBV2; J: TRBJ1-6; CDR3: ASSRDGYYNSPLH
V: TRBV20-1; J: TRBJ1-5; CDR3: SARDWDLGGQPQH
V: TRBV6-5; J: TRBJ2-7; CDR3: ASSYNAGVNEQY
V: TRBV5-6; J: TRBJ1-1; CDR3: ASSLRVGEAF
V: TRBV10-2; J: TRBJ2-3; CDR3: ASSLDRAPIDTQY
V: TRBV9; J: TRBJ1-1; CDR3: ASSVGGYGATEAF
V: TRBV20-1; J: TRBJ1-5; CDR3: SASARGGANQPQH
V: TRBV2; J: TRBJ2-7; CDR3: ASSELAGGYEQY